This T cell receptor beta chain derives from a study of cytomegalovirus exposure and HLA in healthy donors. Notes on the study in general: An Asian-associated ancestry cluster reportedly showed fewer N-insertions than the approximately 630-donor mean in a later analysis.

V trimming: 8 bases; J trimming: 2 bases; junction bases outside the gene matches: 6. This CDR3 is 14 amino acids long. Germline V gives CDR1 SQVTM, CDR2 ANQGSEA. A word on this clone: What it recognizes is unknown.

Researchers ran the PCR with 60 Vbeta and 13 Jbeta primers. The data were produced by immunoSEQ multiplex PCR, yet TCRdb's version contains in-frame clones alone and is incomplete. The sample totals around 29,000 clones. This chain joins TRBV29-1 and TRBJ2-3; 11 positions agree with TRBD2. The sample taken for sequencing was PBMCs. The TCR originated in a man younger than 40 in good health and CMV-seronegative. The CDR3 bases are TGCAGCTCTGAACTAGCGGGAGTCACAGATACGCAGTATTTT. Residues: CSSELAGVTDTQYF.